These 10 T cell receptor beta chains share one sample of origin, sequenced in a study of cytomegalovirus exposure and HLA in healthy donors (dated by TCRdb to the late 2010s). Library creation used the immunoSEQ multiplex PCR assay. A mixture of 60 forward primers for TCR Vbeta segments and 13 reverse primers for TCR Jbeta segments was used in the multiplex PCR. TCRdb holds this immuneACCESS table with in-frame rearrangements only. Some clones are missing; in checked studies, unresolved V genes explain under half, and the rest has no known cause. Within this sample are 150,000 to 200,000 clones, with roughly a tenth of them counted one time only. In total, the top ten clones hold 1% to 1.5% of the sample. Sequencing used PBMCs. Receptor source: a woman aged 25 to 45 in good health and CMV-seropositive.

V gene TRBV7-8 combines with J gene TRBJ2-7; no definite D call. Germline-derived CDR1 and CDR2 are SGHVS and FQNEAQ. The CDR3 is made up of 12 amino acids. Deletions cut 3 bases from V and 5 bases from J, with 8 bases between. CDR3 amino acids: CASSLKANEQYF. CDR3 DNA: TGTGCCAGCAGCTTGAAAGCCAACGAGCAGTACTTC.

V gene TRBV7-9 combines with J gene TRBJ2-7; 7 nucleotides align to TRBD2. This CDR3 has 15 amino acids. Germline assignment: CDR1 SEHNR and CDR2 FQNEAQ (reference sequence). V shed 4 bases, J shed 2 bases, and the junction held 8 bases outside the gene matches. CDR3 sequence: CASSSVRGEAYEQYF. The CDR3 DNA sequence: TGTGCCAGCAGCTCCGTCCGGGGGGAAGCCTACGAGCAGTACTTC. Supplemented by reference TRBV7-9 and TRBJ2-7, the full variable domain reads DTGVSQNPRHKITKRGQNVTFRCDPISEHNRLYWYRQTLGQGPEFLTYFQNEAQLEKSRLLSDRFSAERPKGSFSTLEIQRTEQGDSAMYLCASSSVRGEAYEQYFGPGTRLTVT.

This chain joins TRBV21-1 and TRBJ2-1; the table assigns TRBD2, which was not confirmed against the DNA. TRBV21-1 is a pseudogene. The CDR3 has 15 amino acids. For the CDR3, the DNA is TGTGCCAGCAGCAAAGATCCGGACTCAGTCAATGAGCAGTTCTTC. It encodes CASSKDPDSVNEQFF.

This clone turned up a few times. J is TRBJ2-7 and V is TRBV5-1, with 10 nucleotides matching TRBD2. The CDR3 is made up of 15 amino acids. Looked up from germline, CDR1 is SGHRS and CDR2 is YFSETQ. The ends lost 4 bases at V and 4 bases at J; junction bases unmatched: 8. CDR3 in DNA: TGCGCCAGCAGCCTCGTTTCTAGCGGGAGATACGAGCAGTACTTC. It specifies CASSLVSSGRYEQYF.

The genes are TRBV25-1 and TRBJ1-5; no firm D call. With 1 base removed from V and 7 bases from J, the gap between germline ends came to 11 bases. The CDR3 covers 14 residues. From germline, CDR1 is MGHDK and CDR2 SYGVNS. The CDR3 sequence is CASSESSVPQPQHF. The CDR3 DNA sequence: TGTGCCAGCAGTGAATCCTCAGTTCCCCAGCCCCAGCATTTT.

CDR3 sequence reads: CASSYPQVADTQYF. The CDR3, as DNA: TGTGCCAGCAGTTACCCACAGGTGGCAGATACGCAGTATTTT. The chain employs TRBV6-6 and TRBJ2-3; tentatively, D is TRBD1 (5 bases). The V and J ends lost 2 bases and 4 bases respectively, with 10 bases between them. This CDR3 has 14 amino acids. CDR1 and CDR2 (germline): MNHNY, SVGAGI (reference sequence).

This clone turned up a few times. The J gene is TRBJ2-5, the V gene TRBV10-3; weak D call: TRBD2 (5 bases). V lost 4 bases to trimming and J lost 0 bases, with 9 bases between them. From germline, CDR1 is ENHRY and CDR2 SYGVKD. The CDR3 is 14 amino acids. The CDR3 DNA reads TGTGCCATCAGTGGTCTGAGGGACCAAGAGACCCAGTACTTC. This codes for CAISGLRDQETQYF.

This clone occurred a few times. This rearrangement joins TRBV7-2 to TRBJ2-7; D may be TRBD1 (6 bases). The germline V gene has CDR1 SGHTA and CDR2 FQGNSA. The CDR3 totals 16 residues. Trimming took off 1 base at V and 1 base at J, with 14 bases between the two ends. The CDR3 reads CASSLVGRGASYEQYF. The CDR3, as DNA: TGTGCCAGCAGCTTAGTGGGCAGGGGAGCATCCTACGAGCAGTACTTC.

As regards this clone: The sample carries other DNA sequences with the same CDR3. The chain links TRBV19 to TRBJ2-3; D gene unclear. The CDR3 is 13 amino acids. Germline assignment: CDR1 LNHDA and CDR2 SQIVND (reference sequence). With 2 bases removed from V and 2 bases from J, the gap between germline ends came to 5 bases. The CDR3 bases are TGTGCCAGTAGTATACAGTCCACAGATACGCAGTATTTT. Amino acids: CASSIQSTDTQYF.

This clone was seen a few times. The rearrangement uses TRBV2 and TRBJ2-7; tentatively, D is TRBD1 (6 bases). The CDR3 loop spans 13 amino acids. Germline CDR1 and CDR2: SNHLY and FYNNEI. V lost 4 bases and J lost 9, with 16 bases in between. The chain's CDR3 is CASSGLGAPGQYF. The CDR3 region has the DNA TGTGCCAGCAGTGGCTTGGGGGCCCCGGGGCAGTACTTC.